The subject of this entry is one T cell receptor (beta chain). Its antigen target is currently unknown. Base qualities are not recorded, but no much larger clone differs from it by a single base. Whole blood was collected in K2EDTA tubes by collaborating institutions according to the institutions' own protocols. For TCRbeta analysis, collaborators shipped samples in one of three forms: frozen whole blood, isolated PBMCs, or DNA extracted from either of those sample types. TCRbeta CDR3 regions were amplified from genomic DNA by means of the immunoSEQ Assay, a bias-controlled multiplex PCR. The authors' pipeline ran thus. Nucleated cell counts per sample were estimated from amplification of reference gene primers within the assay. To quantify the absolute abundance of each unique TCRbeta CDR3 rearrangement, sequence reads were collapsed and filtered. For each sample, productive Simpson clonality was calculated by taking the square root of Simpson's diversity index across productive rearrangements. TCRdb holds this immuneACCESS table with in-frame rearrangements only. Some clones are missing; in checked studies, unresolved V genes explain under half, and the rest has no known cause. That table supplies the V and J calls and clone size; D and trimming were determined from the DNA. The sample table lists over 65,000 clones, 82% of them with a count of one. The top ten constitute around 16% of the sample.

The sample originates from a study of blood T cell repertoires in COVID-19 (dated by TCRdb to the early 2020s). General notes on the study: The collaborator samples originated in the United States, Italy and Spain and spanned the acute and convalescent phases of COVID-19. The material from the prospective study consisted of cDNA or gDNA derived from T cells, B-cell-depleted T cells, or PBMCs. Deeply sampled blood TCRbeta repertoires from subjects exposed to, actively infected with, or recovered from COVID-19 were included in the dataset. Sample metadata almost always included a de-identified subject ID, COVID-19 status, age in years and sex. The samples were drawn from the first 160 participants of the ongoing ImmuneRACE study and from roughly 1,300 subjects provided by 6 global collaborators. The repertoires were released in a freely available public database meant as a resource for research on the immune response to SARS-CoV-2. HLA class I and class II types, where available, came from metadata supplied by the sample provider rather than from assay-based typing. Overall study outcomes, separate from this receptor: Clinical and demographic metadata were provided uncurated, with the amount varying by source and participant.

The receptor's source is a man older than 75 with active COVID-19. Sequencing used peripheral blood.

The CDR3 corresponds to CASSPDRANTEAFF. The sequence in DNA is TGCGCCAGCAGCCCTGACAGGGCAAACACTGAAGCTTTCTTT. The V gene is TRBV4-1 and the J gene is TRBJ1-1, and TRBD1 matches 7 of the central bases. The germline V gene sets CDR1 to MGHRA and CDR2 to YSYEKL. V is pruned by 4 bases and J by 2 bases, leaving 4 bases of the junction without a gene match. Counted from cysteine to phenylalanine, this CDR3 has 14 amino acids. CDR3 DNA only is kept here, 42 bases in frame from base 1.